This T cell receptor (beta chain) was sequenced for a study of T cell repertoires in cytomegalovirus infection. Study overall: CMV epitopes, recently identified HLA-C-restricted and well-studied HLA-B-restricted, were used.

The germline V and J ends were trimmed by 4 bases and 5 bases, with 20 bases remaining between them. There are 16 residues in the CDR3. CDR1 is SGHAT and CDR2 is FQNNGV in the germline V gene. In regard to this clonotype: Its antigen is currently unknown.

Study-wide findings and caveats: Of the TCR beta families, the public ones yielded a cumulative frequency that identified carriers of CMV plus the relevant HLA.

Each CDR3 protein is one row after TCRdb ran MiXCR on the reads. The sample includes fewer than 1,000,000 distinct CDR3 sequences, around 30% seen only once; the top ten take roughly an eighth. The TCR was taken from a human donor in good health (CMV status not recorded). Some clones in this sample may be carry-over from other donors' samples. The chain links TRBV11-2 to TRBJ1-1, with D unclear. The material was cultured CD8+ T cells from PBMCs, obtained from culture after CMV antigen stimulation. The CDR3 nucleotides are TGTGCCAGCAGCTCCTGGAGCAGCCAAGCACGGACTGAAGCTTTCTTT. Residues: CASSSWSSQARTEAFF.